This TCR beta chain is from a study of control samples from healthy donors and cancer patients. Sequencing was performed with immunoSEQ multiplex PCR; in TCRdb, only in-frame clones are kept and a portion is missing. The sample lists 24,000 or so clones, roughly 90% occurring once. V was clipped by 3 bases and J by 4 bases; unmatched bases: 7. This CDR3 is built from 15 residues. Germline V lookup: CDR1 SGDLS, CDR2 YYNGEE. The receptor comes from a man in his fifties with lung cancer. Sequenced: PBMCs. The chain couples TRBV9 to TRBJ1-3; TRBD1 matches at 7 bases. Here the CDR3 reads CASSASGQEGNTIYF. DNA of the CDR3: TGTGCCAGCAGCGCATCTGGACAGGAGGGAAACACCATATATTTT.